The source of this T cell receptor beta chain is a study of blood T cell repertoires in COVID-19 (TCRdb year 2020). A note on the overall study: The collaborator samples originated in the United States, Italy and Spain and spanned the acute and convalescent phases of COVID-19. The material from the prospective study consisted of cDNA or gDNA derived from T cells, B-cell-depleted T cells, or PBMCs. Deeply sampled blood TCRbeta repertoires from subjects exposed to, actively infected with, or recovered from COVID-19 were included in the dataset. The repertoires were released in a freely available public database intended as a resource for research on the immune response to SARS-CoV-2. Samples came from the ongoing ImmuneRACE study (first 160 participants) plus 1,254 subjects from 6 global collaborators. A de-identified subject ID, COVID-19 status, age in years and sex were almost always included in the sample metadata. HLA class I and class II types, where available, came from metadata supplied by the sample provider rather than from assay-based typing. What the study reported, not specific to this receptor: The amount of clinical and demographic metadata varied by source and participant and was provided uncurated.

Remarks on this clone: Its antigen remains undetermined. The sample holds no much larger clone one base away, and base qualities are not on file.

TCRbeta CDR3 regions were amplified from genomic DNA by means of the immunoSEQ Assay, a bias-controlled multiplex PCR. In the authors' own workflow: The number of nucleated cells in each sample was estimated from the amplification of reference gene primers within the assay. Sequence reads were collapsed and filtered to measure the absolute abundance of every unique TCRbeta CDR3 rearrangement. For each sample, productive Simpson clonality was calculated by taking the square root of Simpson's diversity index across productive rearrangements. TCRdb's version of the immuneACCESS table is confined to in-frame rearrangements and falls short of the full clone set. An unresolved V gene accounts for under half of the shortfall where checked; the remainder is of unknown origin. D and trimming were read from the DNA, whereas the V and J calls and clone size are those reported in that table. The sample data list fewer than 200,000 clones, and approximately 82% of these were observed just once. The top ten constitute approximately 4% of the sample.

Participants in the prospective study were aged roughly 18 to 89 years, lived in more than 20 United States geographic areas, and enrolled through a virtual design. To assign participants to cohorts, the prospective study relied on clinical history that participants themselves reported in a screening survey and a study questionnaire. Recovered participants in ImmuneRACE Cohort 3 were defined by two consecutive negative NP/OP PCR tests, clearance by a healthcare professional, or resolution of symptoms. Mobile phlebotomists in the prospective study collected whole blood, serum and a nasopharyngeal or oropharyngeal swab from every participant. Additional blood draws and questionnaires over an approximately two-month period could optionally be provided by prospective study participants. Before DNA extraction, prospective study blood samples were shipped either frozen or at room temperature. Relative to germline, V is 11 bases shorter and J is 1 base shorter, with 11 bases between their ends. Taken from cysteine to phenylalanine, the CDR3 has 12 residues. Just the 36-base CDR3 DNA is kept, in frame starting at base 1. CDR1 and CDR2 were assigned from the germline V gene as MDHEN and SYDVKM.

The receptor chain draws on TRBV28 and TRBJ1-1; the D gene identity is not certain. The clonotype originates from a woman between 45 and 65 years old who had recovered from COVID-19. The specimen was PBMCs or T cells enriched from blood (not recorded which). The DNA reads as follows: TGTGCCTTGGGCCGGGGGAACACTGAAGCTTTCTTT. This is translated as CALGRGNTEAFF. Where the CDR3 stops, the reference TRBV28 and TRBJ1-1 genes take over; the full variable domain is DVKVTQSSRYLVKRTGEKVFLECVQDMDHENMFWYRQDPGLGLRLIYFSYDVKMKEKGDIPEGYSVSREKKERFSLILESASTNQTSMYLCALGRGNTEAFFGQGTRLTVV.